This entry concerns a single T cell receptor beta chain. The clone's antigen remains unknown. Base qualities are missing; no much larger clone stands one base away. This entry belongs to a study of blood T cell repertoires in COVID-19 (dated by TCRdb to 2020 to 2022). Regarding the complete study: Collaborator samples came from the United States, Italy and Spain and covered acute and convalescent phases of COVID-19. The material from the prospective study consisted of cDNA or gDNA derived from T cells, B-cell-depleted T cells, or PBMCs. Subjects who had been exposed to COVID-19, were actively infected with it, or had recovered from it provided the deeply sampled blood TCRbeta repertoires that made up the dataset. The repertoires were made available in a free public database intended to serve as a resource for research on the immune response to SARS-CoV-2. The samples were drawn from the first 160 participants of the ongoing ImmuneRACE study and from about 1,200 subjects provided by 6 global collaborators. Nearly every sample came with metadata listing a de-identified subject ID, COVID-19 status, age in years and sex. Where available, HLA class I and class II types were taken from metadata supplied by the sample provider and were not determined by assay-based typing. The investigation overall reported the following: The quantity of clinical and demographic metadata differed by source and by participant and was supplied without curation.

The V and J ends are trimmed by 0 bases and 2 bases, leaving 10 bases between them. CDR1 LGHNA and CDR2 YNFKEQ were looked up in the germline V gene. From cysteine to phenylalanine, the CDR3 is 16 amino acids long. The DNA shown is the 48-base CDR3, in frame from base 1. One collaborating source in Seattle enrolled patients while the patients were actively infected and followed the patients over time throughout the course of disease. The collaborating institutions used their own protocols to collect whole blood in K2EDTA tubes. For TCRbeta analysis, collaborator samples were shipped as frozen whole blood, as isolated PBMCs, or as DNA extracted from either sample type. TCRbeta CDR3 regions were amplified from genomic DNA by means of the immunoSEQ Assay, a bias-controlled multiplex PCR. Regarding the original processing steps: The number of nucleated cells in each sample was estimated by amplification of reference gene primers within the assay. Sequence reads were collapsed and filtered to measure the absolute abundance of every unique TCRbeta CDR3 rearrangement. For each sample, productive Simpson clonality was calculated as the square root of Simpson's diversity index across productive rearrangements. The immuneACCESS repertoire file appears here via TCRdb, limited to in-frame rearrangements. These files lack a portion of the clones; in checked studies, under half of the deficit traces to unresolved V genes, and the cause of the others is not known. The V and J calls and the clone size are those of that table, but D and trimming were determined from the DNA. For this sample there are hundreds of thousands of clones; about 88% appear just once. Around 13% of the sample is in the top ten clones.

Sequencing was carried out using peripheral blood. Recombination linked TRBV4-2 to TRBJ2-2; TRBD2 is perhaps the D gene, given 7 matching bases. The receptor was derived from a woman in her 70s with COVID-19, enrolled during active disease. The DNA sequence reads TGTGCCAGCAGCCAAGAAGGCGGGGGCAACACCGGGGAGCTGTTTTTT. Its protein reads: CASSQEGGGNTGELFF.